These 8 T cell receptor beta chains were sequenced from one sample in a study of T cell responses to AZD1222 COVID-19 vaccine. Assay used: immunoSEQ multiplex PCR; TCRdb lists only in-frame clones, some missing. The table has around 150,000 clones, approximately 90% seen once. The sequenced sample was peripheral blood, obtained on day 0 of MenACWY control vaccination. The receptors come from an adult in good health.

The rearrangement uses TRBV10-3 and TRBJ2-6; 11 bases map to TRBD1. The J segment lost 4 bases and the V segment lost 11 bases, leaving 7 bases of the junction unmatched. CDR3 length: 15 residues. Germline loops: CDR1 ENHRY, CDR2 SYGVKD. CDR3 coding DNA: TGTGCCGCCGGGACAGGGGGTCCAGGGGCCAACGTCCTGACTTTC. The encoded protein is CAAGTGGPGANVLTF.

CDR3 sequence: CASSLGPNPQYF. The CDR3 bases are TGTGCCAGCAGTTTGGGGCCTAATCCCCAGTATTTT. The chain uses TRBV27 and TRBJ2-3, with TRBD1 as a possible D gene (5 bases). Deletions cut 3 bases from V and 12 bases from J, with 13 bases between. The CDR3 is 12 residues long. Germline V gene data show CDR1 as MNHEY and CDR2 as SMNVEV (reference sequence).

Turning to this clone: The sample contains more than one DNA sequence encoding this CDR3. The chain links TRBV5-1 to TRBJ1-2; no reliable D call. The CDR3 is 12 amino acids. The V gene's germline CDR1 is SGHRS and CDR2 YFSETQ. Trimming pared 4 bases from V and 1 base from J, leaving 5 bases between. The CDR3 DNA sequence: TGCGCCAGCAGCCCGGGTAACTATGGCTACACCTTC. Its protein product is CASSPGNYGYTF.

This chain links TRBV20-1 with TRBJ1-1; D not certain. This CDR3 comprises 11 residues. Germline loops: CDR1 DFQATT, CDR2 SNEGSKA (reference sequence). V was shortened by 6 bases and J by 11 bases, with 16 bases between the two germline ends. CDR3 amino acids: CSAPVLGMAFF. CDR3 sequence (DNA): TGCAGTGCCCCGGTACTGGGGATGGCTTTCTTT.

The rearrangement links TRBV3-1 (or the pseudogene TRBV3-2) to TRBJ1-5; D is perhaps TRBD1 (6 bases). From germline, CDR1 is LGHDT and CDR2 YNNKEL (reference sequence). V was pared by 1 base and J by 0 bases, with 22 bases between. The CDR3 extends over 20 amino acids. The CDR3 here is CASSQAPPRAGAYSNQPQHF. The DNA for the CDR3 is TGTGCCAGCAGCCAAGCTCCCCCGAGAGCAGGGGCTTATAGCAATCAGCCCCAGCATTTT.

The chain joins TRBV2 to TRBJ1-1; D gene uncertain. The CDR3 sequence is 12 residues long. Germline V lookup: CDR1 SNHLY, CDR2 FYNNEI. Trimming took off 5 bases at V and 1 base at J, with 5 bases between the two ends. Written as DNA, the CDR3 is TGTGCCAGCAGTTATAAGAACACTGAAGCTTTCTTT. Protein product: CASSYKNTEAFF.

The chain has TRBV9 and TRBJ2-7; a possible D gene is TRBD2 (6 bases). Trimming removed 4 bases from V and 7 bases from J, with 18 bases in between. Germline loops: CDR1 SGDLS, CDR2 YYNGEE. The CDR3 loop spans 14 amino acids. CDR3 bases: TGTGCCAGCAGCCCAGCGGGCGGACTGGGTGAGCAGTACTTC. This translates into CASSPAGGLGEQYF.

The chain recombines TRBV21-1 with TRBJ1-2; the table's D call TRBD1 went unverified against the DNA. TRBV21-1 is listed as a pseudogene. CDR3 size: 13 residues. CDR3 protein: CARQGAQVYGYTF. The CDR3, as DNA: TGTGCCAGACAGGGGGCGCAGGTCTATGGCTACACCTTC.